This T cell receptor beta chain is from a study of CD8+CD57+ T cells in acquired aplastic anemia. Study details: Each DNA sample taken from sorted CD4+ and CD8+ cells came to 2.5 to 4 ug on average. Healthy donors had, on average, approximately 9.9 million reads for their CD4+ cells. Study results and limitations: Patients and controls shared roughly 31 CD8+ CDR3 sequences, highly expressed in patients. The study found no significant CD8+ Simpson's diversity difference between patients and controls.

CDR3 and TCR beta VDJ profiling relied on genomic DNA as the template. TCRdb fed the reads into MiXCR, producing one record per CDR3 protein. The sample consists of about 420,000 distinct CDR3 sequences, roughly 64% of them appearing once. The CDR3 length is 14 residues. The germline CDR1 and CDR2 sequences are SGHTA and FQGNSA. Worth noting for this clonotype: Its antigen is still unknown. The germline gene is not matched at one end of the junction; a read error may be the cause.

The sequenced sample was sorted CD4+, CD8+, or CD8+CD57+ T cells (not recorded which) from PBMCs. This TCR was sampled from a human donor in good health, serving as a control. This chain joins TRBV7-2 and TRBJ1-2; possibly TRBD1 for D (5 bases). CDR3 sequence (DNA): TGTGCCAGCAGCTCGGGACCGACTAGCTCCTACAATGAGTTC. Translating gives CASSSGPTSSYNEF.